This TCR beta chain emerged from a study of cytomegalovirus exposure and HLA in healthy donors. V trimming: 3 bases; J trimming: 4 bases; junction bases outside the gene matches: 4. CDR3 length equals 13 residues. Germline values: CDR1 SQVTM, CDR2 ANQGSEA. Amplification used 60 Vbeta primers and 13 Jbeta primers. The method was immunoSEQ multiplex PCR; TCRdb's version includes in-frame clones alone and lacks a portion of them. The top ten clones hold under 2% of a sample with approximately 150,000 clones, more than 65% of them seen once. This clonotype was sampled from a woman aged 25 to 39 in good health and CMV-seronegative. What was sequenced was PBMCs. The chain employs TRBV29-1 and TRBJ2-7; 9 bases agree with TRBD1. The CDR3 here is CSVEGQGLYEQYF. Here the CDR3 DNA reads TGCAGCGTTGAGGGACAGGGCTTATACGAGCAGTACTTC.